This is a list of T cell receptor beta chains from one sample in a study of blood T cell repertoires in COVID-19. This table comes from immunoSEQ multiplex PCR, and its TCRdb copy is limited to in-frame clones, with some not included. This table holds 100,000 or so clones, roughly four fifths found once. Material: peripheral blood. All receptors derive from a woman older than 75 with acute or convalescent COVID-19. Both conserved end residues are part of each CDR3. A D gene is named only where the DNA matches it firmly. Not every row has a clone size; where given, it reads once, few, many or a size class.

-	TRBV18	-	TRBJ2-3	CASSPRGLGDTQYF	TGTGCCAGCTCACCGAGAGGGCTCGGGGATACGCAGTATTTT
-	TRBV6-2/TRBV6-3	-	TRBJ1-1	CASSYPTGAMNTEAFF	TGTGCCAGCAGTTACCCGACAGGAGCCATGAACACTGAAGCTTTCTTT
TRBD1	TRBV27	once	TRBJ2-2	CASLSRTGTRAGELFF	TGTGCCAGCCTATCTAGGACAGGGACGAGGGCCGGGGAGCTGTTTTTT
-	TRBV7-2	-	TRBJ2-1	CASSFRLNYNEQFF	TGTGCCAGCAGCTTTAGACTAAACTACAATGAGCAGTTCTTC
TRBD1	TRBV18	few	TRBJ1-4	CASSSGTVATNEKLFF	TGTGCCAGCTCATCCGGGACAGTCGCAACTAATGAAAAACTGTTTTTT
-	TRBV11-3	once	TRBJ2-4	CASSLDPGQNIQYF	TGTGCCAGCAGCTTAGATCCGGGTCAAAACATTCAGTACTTC
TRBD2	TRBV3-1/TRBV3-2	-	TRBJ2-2	CASSFGTTTGELFF	TGTGCCAGCAGCTTTGGGACTACCACCGGGGAGCTGTTTTTT
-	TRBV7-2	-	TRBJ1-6	CASSPLAGKGSPLHF	TGTGCCAGCAGCCCCCTGGCAGGGAAGGGATCACCCCTCCACTTT
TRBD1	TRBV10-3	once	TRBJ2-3	CAISESRGQGSDTQYF	TGTGCCATCAGTGAGTCGAGGGGACAGGGATCAGATACGCAGTATTTT
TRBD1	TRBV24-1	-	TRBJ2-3	CATSDPGTASTDTQYF	TGTGCCACCAGTGATCCCGGGACAGCAAGCACAGATACGCAGTATTTT
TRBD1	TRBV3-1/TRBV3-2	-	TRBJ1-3	CASSPGISGTGPALSGNTIYF	TGTGCCAGCAGCCCTGGAATCTCCGGGACAGGGCCTGCTCTCTCTGGAAACACCATATATTTT
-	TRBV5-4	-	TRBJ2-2	CASSLPSRGTGELFF	TGTGCCAGCAGCCTTCCTTCCCGGGGCACCGGGGAGCTGTTTTTT
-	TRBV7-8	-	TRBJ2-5	CASSLVAGLVETQYF	TGTGCCAGCAGCTTAGTGGCAGGGTTGGTAGAGACCCAGTACTTC
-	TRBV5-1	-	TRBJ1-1	CASSPGGLSRAFF	TGCGCCAGCAGCCCGGGGGGGCTATCGCGGGCTTTCTTT
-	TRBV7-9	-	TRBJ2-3	CASSPRETDTQYF	TGTGCCAGCAGCCCCCGGGAGACAGATACGCAGTATTTT
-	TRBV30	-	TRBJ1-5	CAWSVDSSNQPQHF	TGTGCCTGGAGTGTCGACAGTTCCAATCAGCCCCAGCATTTT
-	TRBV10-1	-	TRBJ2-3	CASSESGPTDTQYF	TGCGCCAGCAGTGAGTCGGGCCCCACAGATACGCAGTATTTT
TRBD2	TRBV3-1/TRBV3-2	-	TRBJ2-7	CASSQGLSSGRDPYEQYF	TGTGCCAGCAGCCAAGGCTTAAGTAGCGGGAGGGATCCCTACGAGCAGTACTTC
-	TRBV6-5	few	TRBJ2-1	CASSFEVNEQFF	TGTGCCAGCAGTTTCGAGGTTAATGAGCAGTTCTTC
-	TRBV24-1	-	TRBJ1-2	CATSDGLGYTF	TGTGCCACCAGTGATGGGCTTGGCTACACCTTC
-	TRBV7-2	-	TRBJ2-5	CASSSRGGETQYF	TGTGCCAGCAGCTCTAGGGGTGGAGAGACCCAGTACTTC
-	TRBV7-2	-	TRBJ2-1	CASSLMSNEQFF	TGTGCCAGCAGCTTAATGAGCAATGAGCAGTTCTTC